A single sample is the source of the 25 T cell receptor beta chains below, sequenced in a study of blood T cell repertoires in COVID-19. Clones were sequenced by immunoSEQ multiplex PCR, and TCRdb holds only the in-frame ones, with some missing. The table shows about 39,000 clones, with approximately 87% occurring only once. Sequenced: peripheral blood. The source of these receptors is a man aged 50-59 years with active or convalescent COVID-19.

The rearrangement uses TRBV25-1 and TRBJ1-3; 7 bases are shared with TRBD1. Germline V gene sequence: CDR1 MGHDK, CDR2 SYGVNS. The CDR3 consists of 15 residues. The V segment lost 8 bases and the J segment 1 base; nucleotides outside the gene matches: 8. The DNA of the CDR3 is TGTGCCAGCGGGGACAGCAAAAGTTCTGGAAACACCATATATTTT. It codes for CASGDSKSSGNTIYF.

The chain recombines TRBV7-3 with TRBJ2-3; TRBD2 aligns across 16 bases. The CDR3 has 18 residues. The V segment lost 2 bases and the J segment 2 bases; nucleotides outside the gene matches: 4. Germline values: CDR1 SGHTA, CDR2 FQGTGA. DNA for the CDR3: TGTGCCAGCAGCTTAGTTGGGACTAGCGGGAGGGCCACAGATACGCAGTATTTT. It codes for CASSLVGTSGRATDTQYF.

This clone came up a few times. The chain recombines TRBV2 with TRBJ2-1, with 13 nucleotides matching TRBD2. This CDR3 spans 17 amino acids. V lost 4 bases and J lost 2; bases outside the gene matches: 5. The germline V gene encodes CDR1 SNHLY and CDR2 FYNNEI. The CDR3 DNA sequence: TGTGCCAGCAGTGGGACTAGCGGGGGCCCAACCTACAATGAGCAGTTCTTC. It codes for CASSGTSGGPTYNEQFF.

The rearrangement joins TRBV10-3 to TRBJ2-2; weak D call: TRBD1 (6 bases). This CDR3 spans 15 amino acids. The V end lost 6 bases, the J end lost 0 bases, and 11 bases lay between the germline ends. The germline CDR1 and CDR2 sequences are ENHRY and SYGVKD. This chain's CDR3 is CAIRTGIANTGELFF. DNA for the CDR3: TGTGCCATCAGAACAGGGATTGCGAACACCGGGGAGCTGTTTTTT.

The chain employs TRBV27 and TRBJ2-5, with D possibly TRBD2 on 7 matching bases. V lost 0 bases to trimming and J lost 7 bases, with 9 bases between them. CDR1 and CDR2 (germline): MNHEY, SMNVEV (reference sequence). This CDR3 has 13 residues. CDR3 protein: CASSLSGGGTQYF. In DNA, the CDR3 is TGTGCCAGCAGTTTATCAGGGGGGGGGACCCAGTACTTC.

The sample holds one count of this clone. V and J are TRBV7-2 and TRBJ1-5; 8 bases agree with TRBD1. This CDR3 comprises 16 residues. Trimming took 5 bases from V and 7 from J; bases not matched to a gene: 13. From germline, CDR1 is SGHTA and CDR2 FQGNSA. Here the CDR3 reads CASSPGRTGLGQPQHF. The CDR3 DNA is TGTGCCAGCAGCCCAGGCCGGACAGGGTTAGGACAGCCCCAGCATTTT.

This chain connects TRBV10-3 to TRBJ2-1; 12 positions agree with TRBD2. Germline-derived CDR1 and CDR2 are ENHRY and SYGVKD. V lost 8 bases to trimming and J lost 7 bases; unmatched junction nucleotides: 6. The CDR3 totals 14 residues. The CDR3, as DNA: TGTGCCATCGCGACTAGCGGGGGAAATAATGAGCAGTTCTTC. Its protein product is CAIATSGGNNEQFF.

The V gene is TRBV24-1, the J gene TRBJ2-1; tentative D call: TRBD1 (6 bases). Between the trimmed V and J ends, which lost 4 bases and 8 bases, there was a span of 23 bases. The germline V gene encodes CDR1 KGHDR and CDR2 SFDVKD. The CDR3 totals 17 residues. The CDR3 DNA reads TGTGCCACCAGTGACCCCTCCGGGGACACTCAAAGACATGAGCAGTTCTTC. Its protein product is CATSDPSGDTQRHEQFF.

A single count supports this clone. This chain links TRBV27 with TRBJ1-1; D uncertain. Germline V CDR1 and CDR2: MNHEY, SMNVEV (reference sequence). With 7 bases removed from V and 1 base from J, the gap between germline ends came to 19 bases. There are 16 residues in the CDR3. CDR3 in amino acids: CASNFQTIAQNTEAFF. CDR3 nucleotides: TGTGCCAGCAATTTCCAAACTATAGCACAGAACACTGAAGCTTTCTTT.

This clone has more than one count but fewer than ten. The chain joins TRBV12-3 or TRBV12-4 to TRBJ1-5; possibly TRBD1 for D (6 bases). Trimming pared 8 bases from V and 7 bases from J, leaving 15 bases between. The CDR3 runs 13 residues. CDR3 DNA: TGTGCCAGCTCTTCAGACAGGCCACAGCCCCAGCATTTT. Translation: CASSSDRPQPQHF.

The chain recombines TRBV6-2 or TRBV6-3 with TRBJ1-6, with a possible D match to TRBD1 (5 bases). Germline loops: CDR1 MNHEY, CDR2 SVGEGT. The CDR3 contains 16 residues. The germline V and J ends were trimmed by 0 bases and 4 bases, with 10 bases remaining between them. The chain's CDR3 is CASSYSRTSYNSPLHF. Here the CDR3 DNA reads TGTGCCAGCAGTTACTCGAGGACAAGTTATAATTCACCCCTCCACTTT.

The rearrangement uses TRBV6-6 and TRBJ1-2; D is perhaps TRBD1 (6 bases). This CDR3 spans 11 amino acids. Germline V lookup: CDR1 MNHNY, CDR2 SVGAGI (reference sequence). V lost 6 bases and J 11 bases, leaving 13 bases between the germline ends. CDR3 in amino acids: CASRGGQSYTF. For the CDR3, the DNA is TGTGCCAGCAGAGGAGGACAGTCTTACACCTTC.

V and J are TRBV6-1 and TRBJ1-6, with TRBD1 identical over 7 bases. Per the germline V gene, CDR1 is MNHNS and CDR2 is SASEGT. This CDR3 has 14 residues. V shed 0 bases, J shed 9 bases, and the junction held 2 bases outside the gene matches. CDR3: CASSEAGGSSPLHF. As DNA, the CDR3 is TGTGCCAGCAGTGAAGCAGGGGGCTCTTCACCCCTCCACTTT.

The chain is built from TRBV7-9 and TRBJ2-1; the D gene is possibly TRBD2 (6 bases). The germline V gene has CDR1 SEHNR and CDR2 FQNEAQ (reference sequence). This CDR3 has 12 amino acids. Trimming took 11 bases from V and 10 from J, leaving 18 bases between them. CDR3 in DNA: TGTGCCGCGGACATAACGGGGAGGGAGCAGTTCTTC. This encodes CAADITGREQFF.

This CDR3 reads CASSLRGSEKLFF. As DNA, the CDR3 is TGTGCCAGCAGTTTAAGAGGGAGTGAAAAACTGTTTTTT. The rearrangement uses TRBV27 and TRBJ1-4, with no clear D. Looked up from germline, CDR1 is MNHEY and CDR2 is SMNVEV (reference sequence). V shed 2 bases and J shed 7 bases, with 8 bases lying between them. The CDR3 is 13 amino acids.

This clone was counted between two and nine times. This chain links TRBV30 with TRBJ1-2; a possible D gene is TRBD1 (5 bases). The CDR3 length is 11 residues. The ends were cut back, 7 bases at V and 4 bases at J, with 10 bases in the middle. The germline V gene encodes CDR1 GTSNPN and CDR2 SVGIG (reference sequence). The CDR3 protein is CASWGVYGYTF. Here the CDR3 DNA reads TGTGCCTCCTGGGGCGTCTATGGCTACACCTTC.

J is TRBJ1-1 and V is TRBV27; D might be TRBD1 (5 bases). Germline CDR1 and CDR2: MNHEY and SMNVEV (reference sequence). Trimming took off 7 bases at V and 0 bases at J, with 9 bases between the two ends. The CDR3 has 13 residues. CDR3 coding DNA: TGTGCCAGCAAGACAGCATTGAACACTGAAGCTTTCTTT. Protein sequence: CASKTALNTEAFF.

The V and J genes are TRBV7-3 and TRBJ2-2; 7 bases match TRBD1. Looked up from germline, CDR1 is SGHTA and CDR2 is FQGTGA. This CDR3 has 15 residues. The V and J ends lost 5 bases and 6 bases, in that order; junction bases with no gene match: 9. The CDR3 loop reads CASSRGGAIPGELFF. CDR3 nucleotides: TGTGCCAGCAGCCGAGGGGGCGCGATCCCCGGGGAGCTGTTTTTT.

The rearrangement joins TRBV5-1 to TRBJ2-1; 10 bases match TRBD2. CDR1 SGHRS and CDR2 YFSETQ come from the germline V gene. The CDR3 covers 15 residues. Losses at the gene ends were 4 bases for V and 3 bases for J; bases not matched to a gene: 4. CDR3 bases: TGCGCCAGCAGCCGGACTAGCGGAAACTACAATGAGCAGTTCTTC. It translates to CASSRTSGNYNEQFF.

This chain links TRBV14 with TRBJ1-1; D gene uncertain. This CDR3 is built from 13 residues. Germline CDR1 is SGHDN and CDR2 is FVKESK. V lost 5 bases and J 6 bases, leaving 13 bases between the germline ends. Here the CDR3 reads CASSSIANAEAFF. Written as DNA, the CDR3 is TGTGCCAGCAGCTCTATAGCGAATGCTGAAGCTTTCTTT. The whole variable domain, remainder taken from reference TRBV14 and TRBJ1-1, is EAGVTQFPSHSVIEKGQTVTLRCDPISGHDNLYWYRRVMGKEIKFLLHFVKESKQDESGMPNNRFLAERTGGTYSTLKVQPAELEDSGVYFCASSSIANAEAFFGQGTRLTVV.

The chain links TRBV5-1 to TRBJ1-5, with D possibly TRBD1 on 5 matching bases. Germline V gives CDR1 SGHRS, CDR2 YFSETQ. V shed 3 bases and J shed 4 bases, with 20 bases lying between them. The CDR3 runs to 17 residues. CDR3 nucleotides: TGCGCCAGCAGCTCCCCGTTCGCTGGGGGGTCAAATCAGCCCCAGCATTTT. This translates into CASSSPFAGGSNQPQHF.

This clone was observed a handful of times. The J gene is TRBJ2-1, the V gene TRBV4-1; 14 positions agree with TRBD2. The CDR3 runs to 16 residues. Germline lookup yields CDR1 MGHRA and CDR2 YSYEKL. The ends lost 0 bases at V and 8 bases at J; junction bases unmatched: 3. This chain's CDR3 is CASSQEEGLAGDEQFF. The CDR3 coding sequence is TGCGCCAGCAGCCAAGAAGAGGGACTAGCGGGAGATGAGCAGTTCTTC.

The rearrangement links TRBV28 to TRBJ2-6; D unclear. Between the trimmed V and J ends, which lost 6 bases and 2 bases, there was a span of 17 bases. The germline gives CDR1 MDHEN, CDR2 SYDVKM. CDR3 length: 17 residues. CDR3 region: CASRHLSDSPGANVLTF. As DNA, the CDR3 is TGTGCCAGCAGACACCTGTCAGACTCGCCTGGGGCCAACGTCCTGACTTTC. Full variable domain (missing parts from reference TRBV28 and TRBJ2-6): DVKVTQSSRYLVKRTGEKVFLECVQDMDHENMFWYRQDPGLGLRLIYFSYDVKMKEKGDIPEGYSVSREKKERFSLILESASTNQTSMYLCASRHLSDSPGANVLTFGAGSRLTVL.

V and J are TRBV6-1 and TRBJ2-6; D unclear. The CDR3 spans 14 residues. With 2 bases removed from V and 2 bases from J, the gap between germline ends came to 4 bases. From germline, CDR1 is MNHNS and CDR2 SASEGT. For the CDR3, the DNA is TGTGCCAGCAGTGAACGGGCTGGGGCCAACGTCCTGACTTTC. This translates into CASSERAGANVLTF.

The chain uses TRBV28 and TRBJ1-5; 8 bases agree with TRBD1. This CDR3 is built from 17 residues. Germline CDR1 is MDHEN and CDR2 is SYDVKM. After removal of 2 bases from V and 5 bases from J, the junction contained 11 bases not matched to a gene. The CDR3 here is CASSLIRGTGGYQPQHF. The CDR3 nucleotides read TGTGCCAGCAGTTTAATCCGCGGGACAGGAGGATATCAGCCCCAGCATTTT.